The 10 T cell receptor beta chains below all came from one sample that was sequenced in a study of early T cells in non-severe SARS-CoV-2 infection. TCRdb passed the 5' RACE reads through MiXCR, listing each CDR3 protein once. The repertoire holds 55,000 to 70,000 distinct CDR3 sequences, less than 5.5% seen once, with under 6.5% in the top ten. The sequencing input was whole blood. These receptors all stem from an adult who was a healthcare worker with PCR-confirmed SARS-CoV-2 infection or an uninfected control (not recorded which).

This clonotype was observed at least ten times. The chain employs TRBV7-2 and TRBJ2-1; D not certain. This CDR3 has 12 amino acids. CDR1 is SGHTA, CDR2 FQGNSA, per germline. V was pared by 2 bases and J by 10 bases, with 9 bases between. The CDR3 DNA follows: TGTGCCAGCAGCTTAAGGCTCGGGGAGCAGTTCTTC. Its protein product is CASSLRLGEQFF. The full variable domain, completed using reference TRBV7-2 and TRBJ2-1, is GAGVSQSPSNKVTEKGKDVELRCDPISGHTALYWYRQSLGQGLEFLIYFQGNSAPDKSGLPSDRFSAERTGGSVSTLTIQRTQQEDSAVYLCASSLRLGEQFFGPGTRLTVL.

The chain is built from TRBV10-3 and TRBJ2-2; D is tentatively TRBD1 or TRBD2 (7 bases each). Germline lookup yields CDR1 ENHRY and CDR2 SYGVKD. Trimming stripped 7 bases from V and 5 bases from J, with 26 bases between. This CDR3 is 18 amino acids long. CDR3 sequence reads: CAIKPQPRGGRYTGELFF. In DNA form, the CDR3 reads TGTGCCATCAAACCCCAGCCCAGGGGGGGAAGATATACCGGGGAGCTGTTTTTT.

This clonotype was counted ten times or more. The chain joins TRBV20-1 to TRBJ2-1; 8 bases are shared with TRBD2. The germline gives CDR1 DFQATT, CDR2 SNEGSKA (reference sequence). The CDR3 runs 14 residues. V lost 1 base and J lost 6; bases outside the gene matches: 5. The CDR3 region is CSARGVAGINEQFF. CDR3 sequence (DNA): TGCAGTGCTAGAGGGGTAGCGGGAATCAATGAGCAGTTCTTC.

The J gene is TRBJ2-1, the V gene TRBV2; 12 nucleotides line up with TRBD2. This CDR3 is built from 16 residues. The V gene's germline CDR1 is SNHLY and CDR2 FYNNEI. The V gene end was trimmed by 6 bases and the J gene end by 7 bases; junction bases not matched to a gene: 10. CDR3 in amino acids: CASRAKLAGGVNEQFF. The CDR3 coding sequence is TGTGCCAGCAGGGCAAAACTAGCGGGGGGCGTAAATGAGCAGTTCTTC.

In its sample, this clonotype was seen a few times. V is TRBV6-2 or TRBV6-3 and J is TRBJ2-1; the D is unclear. The CDR3 is made up of 14 amino acids. The germline V gene has CDR1 MNHEY and CDR2 SVGEGT. Trimming left V 4 bases short and J 4 bases short, with 11 bases between. CDR3 amino acids: CASSFGSLYNEQFF. CDR3 DNA sequence: TGTGCCAGCAGTTTCGGCTCCCTTTACAATGAGCAGTTCTTC.

This clonotype has a handful of counts. The J gene is TRBJ1-1, the V gene TRBV29-1; tentatively, D is TRBD1 (5 bases). Germline V gives CDR1 SQVTM, CDR2 ANQGSEA. The CDR3 totals 11 residues. Deletions cut 7 bases from V and 10 bases from J, with 16 bases between. CDR3 residues: CSETQGWSAFF. DNA for the CDR3: TGCAGCGAGACTCAGGGATGGTCAGCTTTCTTT.

This sequence joins TRBV11-3 and TRBJ2-4; unclear D gene. Trimming took 5 bases from V and 0 from J, leaving 14 bases between them. CDR3 size: 16 residues. The V gene's germline CDR1 is SGHNT and CDR2 YENEEA. The CDR3 loop is CASSPSPVLAKNIQYF. The CDR3 region has the DNA TGTGCCAGCAGCCCCAGTCCAGTACTAGCCAAAAACATTCAGTACTTC.

This clonotype was seen at least ten times. The chain recombines TRBV27 with TRBJ2-2; D ambiguous. The germline V gene has CDR1 MNHEY and CDR2 SMNVEV (reference sequence). This CDR3 is built from 12 residues. Trimming took 3 bases from V and 7 from J, leaving 6 bases between them. This CDR3 reads CASSLPSGELFF. CDR3 sequence (DNA): TGTGCCAGCAGTTTGCCTAGCGGGGAGCTGTTTTTT.

The chain couples TRBV28 to TRBJ2-5, with D possibly being TRBD2 (5 bases). Looked up from germline, CDR1 is MDHEN and CDR2 is SYDVKM. V lost 3 bases to trimming and J lost 9 bases, with 14 bases between them. The CDR3 has 13 residues. The CDR3 protein is CASSFVATSAQYF. CDR3 nucleotide sequence: TGTGCCAGCAGTTTCGTAGCGACCTCGGCCCAGTACTTC.

The table lists this clonotype with many counts. The rearrangement joins TRBV20-1 to TRBJ1-5, with D possibly being TRBD1 (5 bases). The CDR3 covers 13 residues. Germline V gene lookup returns CDR1 DFQATT and CDR2 SNEGSKA (reference sequence). Trimming took off 6 bases at V and 11 bases at J, with 20 bases between the two ends. CDR3 bases: TGCAGTGCGGGCAGGGAATTAATCAAGGCCCAGCATTTT. This translates into CSAGRELIKAQHF.